The following is a T cell receptor beta chain sequence with its context. Its antigen is still unknown. These data originate in a study of CD4 T cells in relation to SARS-CoV-2 and coronaviruses. Study-level background: ViraFEST: approximately 10-day antigen culture of PBMCs, then TCR beta CDR3 sequencing. Study-wide results and caveats: In roughly 60% of donors, memory CD4+ clonotypes crossrecognized SARS-CoV-2 and at least one common cold coronavirus spike.

Clones were sequenced by immunoSEQ multiplex PCR, and TCRdb holds only the in-frame ones, with some missing. The sample includes more than 35,000 clones, around four fifths of them seen just once. Naive or memory CD4+ cells were cultured 1:1 with T cell-depleted PBMCs plus CEF. V lost 2 bases to trimming and J lost 7 bases, with 9 bases between them. Germline V gives CDR1 MNHEY, CDR2 SVGEGT. The CDR3 has 13 residues. This chain joins TRBV6-2 or TRBV6-3 and TRBJ1-5; D is unresolved. The specimen sequenced was memory CD4+ T cells from PBMCs, cultured in vitro. The source is an adult with COVID-19. CDR3 sequence (DNA): TGTGCCAGCAGTTACCACCTAACCCAGCCCCAGCATTTT. This sequence encodes CASSYHLTQPQHF.